This passage covers 9 T cell receptor beta chains from one sample sequenced in a study of blood T cell repertoires in COVID-19. Some clones are missing from TCRdb's copy, which holds only in-frame ones; the method was immunoSEQ multiplex PCR. The sample has under 200,000 clones; about 90% are singletons. The specimen sequenced was PBMCs or T cells enriched from blood (not recorded which). The receptors here all came from a woman between 50 and 59 years old who had recovered from COVID-19.

This chain uses TRBV18 with TRBJ1-2, with a tentative D call TRBD1 (6 bases). The CDR3 sequence is 15 residues long. Trimming stripped 0 bases from V and 4 bases from J, with 12 bases between. Germline V gives CDR1 KGHSH, CDR2 LQKENI. CDR3 loop: CASSPPMGQSYGYTF. As DNA, the CDR3 is TGTGCCAGCTCACCACCGATGGGACAAAGCTATGGCTACACCTTC.

The chain recombines TRBV6-5 with TRBJ1-3; perhaps TRBD1 as D (6 bases). The V gene lost 4 bases and the J gene lost 3 bases, with 13 bases spanning the gap. Germline V CDR1 and CDR2: MNHEY, SVGAGI. CDR3 length: 15 residues. In DNA form, the CDR3 reads TGTGCCAGCAGTTCCCGTACAGGGATTGGAAACACCATATATTTT. Its protein product is CASSSRTGIGNTIYF.

The rearrangement joins TRBV9 to TRBJ2-5; 12 nucleotides agree with TRBD2. Germline CDR1 SGDLS, CDR2 YYNGEE. Trimming cost V 4 bases and J 5 bases; bases outside gene matches: 3. This CDR3 has 14 amino acids. CDR3 region: CASSPLAGGETQYF. Written as DNA, the CDR3 is TGTGCCAGCAGCCCTCTAGCGGGAGGGGAGACCCAGTACTTC.

V is TRBV5-4 and J is TRBJ2-3; 10 positions agree with TRBD2. J was trimmed by 3 bases and V by 1 base; bases with no gene match: 8. CDR1 is SGHNT and CDR2 is YYREEE in the germline V gene (reference sequence). The length of the CDR3 is 17 residues. The CDR3 DNA follows: TGTGCCAGCAGCTTGCTAGCGGGAGCCTGGGGAACAGATACGCAGTATTTT. It specifies CASSLLAGAWGTDTQYF.

V and J are TRBV18 and TRBJ1-2; D remains unclear. Deletions cut 4 bases from V and 0 bases from J, with 12 bases between. CDR1 is KGHSH, CDR2 LQKENI, per germline. The CDR3 consists of 15 residues. The CDR3: CASSLDTTANYGYTF. CDR3 DNA sequence: TGTGCCAGCTCACTCGACACCACAGCTAACTATGGCTACACCTTC.

This clone was observed a single time. This chain joins TRBV29-1 and TRBJ1-2; D uncertain. Looked up from germline, CDR1 is SQVTM and CDR2 is ANQGSEA. The CDR3 spans 14 residues. Trimming shortened V by 4 bases and J by 4 bases, and 16 bases separated the two germline ends. In nucleotides, the CDR3 is TGCAGCGTTGTCCAGGTACCTTCCTCCTATGGCTACACCTTC. Translation gives CSVVQVPSSYGYTF.

This chain joins TRBV28 and TRBJ1-3, with 7 nucleotides matching TRBD1. The V gene's germline CDR1 is MDHEN and CDR2 SYDVKM. The CDR3 is made up of 16 amino acids. V shed 6 bases and J 0 bases; nucleotides not matched to a gene: 8. This CDR3 is CASSQGGQSSGNTIYF. The CDR3 DNA is TGTGCCAGCAGCCAAGGGGGACAGTCCTCTGGAAACACCATATATTTT.

The V and J genes are TRBV29-1 and TRBJ2-2, with D possibly being TRBD2 (6 bases). The CDR3 is made up of 11 amino acids. In germline, CDR1 is SQVTM, CDR2 ANQGSEA. The CDR3, as DNA: TGCGCGGGGTCAAACACCGGGGAGCTGTTTTTT. Translated: CAGSNTGELFF.

The chain links TRBV6-5 to TRBJ2-1; TRBD2 matches 10 bases. Germline CDR1 and CDR2: MNHEY and SVGAGI. This CDR3 is 14 amino acids long. V lost 4 bases, J lost 7 bases, and 4 bases stayed unmatched. The CDR3: CASSFGTSVNEQFF. The CDR3 DNA sequence: TGTGCCAGCAGTTTCGGGACTAGCGTGAATGAGCAGTTCTTC.